This passage covers 12 T cell receptor beta chains from one sample sequenced in a study of OX40 agonist ivuxolimab in advanced cancers. Clones were read by immunoSEQ multiplex PCR, and TCRdb kept only the in-frame ones, dropping some. The table records around 60,000 clones, around 74% of them present only once. This specimen was CD4+ or CD8+ T cells sorted from blood, taken in a trial of the OX40 agonist ivuxolimab. These receptors all come from an adult with an advanced solid tumor such as melanoma, head and neck, liver or kidney cancer.

The chain joins TRBV10-3 to TRBJ2-3, with D tentatively TRBD1 (5 bases). This CDR3 spans 14 amino acids. V was pared by 3 bases and J by 2 bases, with 9 bases between. Germline CDR1 ENHRY, CDR2 SYGVKD. The CDR3 region has the DNA TGTGCCATCAGTGATCAGGGCGCCACAGATACGCAGTATTTT. This encodes CAISDQGATDTQYF.

This clone was detected a few times. The chain uses TRBV9 and TRBJ2-3; D assignment may be TRBD1 or TRBD2 (6 bases each). Germline assignment: CDR1 SGDLS and CDR2 YYNGEE. Trimming pared 3 bases from V and 1 base from J, leaving 15 bases between. The CDR3 has 16 amino acids. The CDR3 sequence is CASSELGGAGTDTQYF. CDR3 coding DNA: TGTGCCAGCAGCGAGCTGGGGGGCGCGGGCACAGATACGCAGTATTTT. The whole variable domain, remainder taken from reference TRBV9 and TRBJ2-3, is DSGVTQTPKHLITATGQRVTLRCSPRSGDLSVYWYQQSLDQGLQFLIQYYNGEERAKGNILERFSAQQFPDLHSELNLSSLELGDSALYFCASSELGGAGTDTQYFGPGTRLTVL.

J is TRBJ1-1 and V is TRBV11-2; 7 bases line up with TRBD1. This CDR3 is 15 amino acids long. Germline V gene data show CDR1 as SGHAT and CDR2 as FQNNGV. Trimming at V came to 4 bases and at J to 2 bases, leaving 7 bases not matched to a gene. The CDR3 is CASSSRTGINTEAFF. DNA of the CDR3: TGTGCCAGCAGCTCACGGACAGGAATAAACACTGAAGCTTTCTTT.

This chain uses TRBV27 with TRBJ2-1; D call uncertain. CDR1 and CDR2 from the germline V gene are MNHEY and SMNVEV (reference sequence). V lost 6 bases to trimming and J lost 0 bases, with 12 bases between them. The CDR3 runs 15 residues. This CDR3 is CASRTTVSSYNEQFF. The CDR3 DNA follows: TGTGCCAGCAGGACGACGGTTAGCTCCTACAATGAGCAGTTCTTC.

A single count supports this clone. The V and J genes are TRBV7-2 and TRBJ1-1; tentatively, D is TRBD1 (5 bases). CDR1 is SGHTA, CDR2 FQGNSA, per germline. This CDR3 has 16 residues. Trimming took 4 bases from V and 0 from J, leaving 15 bases between them. The CDR3: CASSSSQTAMNTEAFF. Here the CDR3 DNA reads TGTGCCAGCAGCTCATCTCAGACAGCTATGAACACTGAAGCTTTCTTT.

The rearrangement uses TRBV9 and TRBJ1-1; 7 bases agree with TRBD1. V gave up 4 bases and J gave up 4 bases; unmatched junction bases: 16. The germline V gene encodes CDR1 SGDLS and CDR2 YYNGEE. The CDR3 covers 17 residues. The CDR3 nucleotides read TGTGCCAGCAGCCACAGCGACCGGGACAGCCAAGCCACTGAAGCTTTCTTT. It yields the protein CASSHSDRDSQATEAFF.

The chain combines TRBV9 with TRBJ2-5; TRBD2 aligns across 10 bases. The end of the DNA is better explained by TRBJ2-7, so the J call may be wrong. Germline V gene data show CDR1 as SGDLS and CDR2 as YYNGEE. The CDR3 sequence is 14 residues long. CDR3 loop: CASSPSGGAVEQYF. The CDR3 DNA sequence: TGTGCCAGCAGCCCCAGCGGGGGGGCCGTCGAGCAGTACTTC.

This clone appeared a few times. This chain connects TRBV28 to TRBJ1-5; D might be TRBD1 (5 bases). V dropped 8 bases and J dropped 3 bases, with 11 bases sitting between them. The CDR3 loop spans 13 amino acids. Germline CDR1 is MDHEN and CDR2 is SYDVKM. CDR3: CASGTVFNQPQHF. The CDR3 DNA follows: TGTGCCAGCGGGACGGTTTTCAATCAGCCCCAGCATTTT.

The V and J genes are TRBV7-2 and TRBJ2-5; the D gene is possibly TRBD2 (6 bases). The CDR3 contains 15 residues. Germline V gene sequence: CDR1 SGHTA, CDR2 FQGNSA. Trimming stripped 4 bases from V and 4 bases from J, with 16 bases between. The CDR3: CASSSNAVGGETQYF. CDR3 nucleotides: TGTGCCAGCAGCTCGAACGCCGTGGGAGGAGAGACCCAGTACTTC.

The rearrangement links TRBV4-3 to TRBJ2-1; D is unclear. CDR3 length: 14 residues. Germline CDR1 is LGHNA and CDR2 is YSLEER. Trimming stripped 3 bases from V and 1 base from J, with 7 bases between. CDR3 residues: CASSQGISYNEQFF. The CDR3, as DNA: TGCGCCAGCAGCCAGGGCATATCCTACAATGAGCAGTTCTTC.

The rearrangement joins TRBV10-3 to TRBJ2-2; maybe TRBD2 (5 bases). The CDR3 contains 14 residues. With 7 bases removed from V and 4 bases from J, the gap between germline ends came to 13 bases. Germline V gene data show CDR1 as ENHRY and CDR2 as SYGVKD. The CDR3 DNA is TGTGCCATCAAGGCTAGCTTGGGCACCGGGGAGCTGTTTTTT. This codes for CAIKASLGTGELFF.

Only one count was recorded for this clone. The DNA of the CDR3 is TGTGCCAGCAGCTTAGTTGGGCAGGGGAGGAGTAATCAGCCCCAGCATTTT. This sequence encodes CASSLVGQGRSNQPQHF. The chain joins TRBV7-2 to TRBJ1-5; a possible D gene is TRBD1 (6 bases). Per germline, CDR1 SGHTA and CDR2 FQGNSA. CDR3 length: 17 amino acids. The V end lost 1 base, the J end lost 4 bases, and 17 bases lay between the germline ends.